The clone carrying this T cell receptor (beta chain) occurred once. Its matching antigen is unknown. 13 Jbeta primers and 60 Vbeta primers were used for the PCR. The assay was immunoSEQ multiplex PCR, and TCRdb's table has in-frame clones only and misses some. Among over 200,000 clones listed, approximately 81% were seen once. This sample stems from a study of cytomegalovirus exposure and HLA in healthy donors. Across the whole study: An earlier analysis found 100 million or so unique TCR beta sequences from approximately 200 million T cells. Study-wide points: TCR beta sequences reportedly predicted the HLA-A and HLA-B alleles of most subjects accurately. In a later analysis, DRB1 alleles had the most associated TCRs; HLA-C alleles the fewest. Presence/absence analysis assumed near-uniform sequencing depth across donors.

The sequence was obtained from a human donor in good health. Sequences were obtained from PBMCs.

CDR3 region: CASSQVAGQPQHF. CDR3 DNA sequence: TGCGCCAGCAGCCAAGTCGCGGGACAGCCCCAGCATTTT. The chain uses TRBV4-3 and TRBJ1-5; D ambiguous. Per germline, CDR1 LGHNA and CDR2 YSLEER. This CDR3 contains 13 residues. Trimming cost V 1 base and J 7 bases, with 8 bases left between them.